One sample yielded the 25 T cell receptor beta chains listed below, sequenced in a study of shared clonotypes between healthy human individuals. The assay was immunoSEQ multiplex PCR, and TCRdb's table has in-frame clones only and misses some. The sample yields approximately 700,000 clones, around three quarters seen once. Sequenced material: memory CD4+ T cells sorted from blood. This sample's subset: CD45RA-negative fraction. These receptors came from a woman aged 25 to 39 in good health.

The chain is built from TRBV6-5 and TRBJ2-7; no reliable D call. Trimming took off 0 bases at V and 2 bases at J, with 14 bases between the two ends. The length of the CDR3 is 16 residues. Germline values: CDR1 MNHEY, CDR2 SVGAGI. CDR3 region: CASSYSGSTITYEQYF. Written as DNA, the CDR3 is TGTGCCAGCAGTTACTCGGGCAGTACAATTACCTACGAGCAGTACTTC.

With regard to this clone: It is likely a read error: a sequence one base away is far more abundant. V gene TRBV9 combines with J gene TRBJ2-3; 13 bases map to TRBD2. Germline-derived CDR1 and CDR2 are SGDLS and YYNGEE. Germline trimming cut 5 bases from V and 2 bases from J; bases unmatched to any gene: 2. The CDR3 covers 15 residues. CDR3: CASSGTSGTTDTQYF. The CDR3 DNA reads as TGTGCCAGCAGTGGGACTAGCGGGACCACAGATACGCAGTATTTT. The complete variable domain, with remaining parts taken from reference TRBV9 and TRBJ2-3, reads DSGVTQTPKHLITATGQRVTLRCSPRSGDLSVYWYQQSLDQGLQFLIQYYNGEERAKGNILERFSAQQFPDLHSELNLSSLELGDSALYFCASSGTSGTTDTQYFGPGTRLTVL.

This clone was observed at least ten times. Other DNA sequences in this specimen translate into the identical CDR3. The chain is built from TRBV7-2 and TRBJ2-7, with 8 bases identical to TRBD1. Trimming cost V 5 bases and J 3 bases; bases outside gene matches: 9. CDR3 length: 15 residues. Germline V lookup: CDR1 SGHTA, CDR2 FQGNSA. This CDR3 is CASSPTAGQGYEQYF. The CDR3 region has the DNA TGTGCCAGCAGCCCTACGGCCGGACAGGGCTACGAGCAGTACTTC.

This chain links TRBV6-4 with TRBJ1-2, with D maybe TRBD1 (6 bases). The CDR3 spans 15 residues. Germline V gene lookup returns CDR1 MRHNA and CDR2 SNTAGT. V gave up 2 bases and J gave up 5 bases, with 15 bases separating them. The CDR3 sequence is CASSDNQGPPYGYTF. CDR3 coding DNA: TGTGCCAGCAGTGACAACCAGGGGCCCCCGTATGGCTACACCTTC.

V usage is TRBV18 and J usage is TRBJ1-3; D unclear. Germline V CDR1 and CDR2: KGHSH, LQKENI. Trimming took off 6 bases at V and 6 bases at J, with 15 bases between the two ends. The CDR3 has 14 residues. CDR3 loop: CASSASLDLNTIYF. CDR3 nucleotides: TGTGCCAGCTCGGCATCCCTGGACCTAAACACCATATATTTT.

The chain carries TRBV7-2 and TRBJ2-7; D may be TRBD1 (5 bases). Germline V gene lookup returns CDR1 SGHTA and CDR2 FQGNSA. The V end was cut by 3 bases, the J end by 2 bases, with 14 bases between. The CDR3 sequence is 15 residues long. The CDR3 DNA reads as TGTGCCAGCAGCTTGATTACAGGTCTCACCTACGAGCAGTACTTC. Translation: CASSLITGLTYEQYF.

J is TRBJ2-7 and V is TRBV19, with a tentative D call TRBD2 (6 bases). The V and J ends lost 6 bases and 3 bases respectively, with 15 bases between them. The germline gives CDR1 LNHDA, CDR2 SQIVND (reference sequence). This CDR3 spans 14 amino acids. The CDR3 sequence: CASSGGFGGYEQYF. The CDR3 DNA reads TGTGCCAGTAGCGGGGGATTCGGTGGCTACGAGCAGTACTTC.

The chain couples TRBV15 to TRBJ2-1; D might be TRBD2 (5 bases). This CDR3 comprises 14 residues. Deletions cut 4 bases from V and 7 bases from J, with 14 bases between. Germline V gives CDR1 LNHNV, CDR2 YYDKDF (reference sequence). The CDR3 sequence: CATSITPTGNEQFF. In DNA, the CDR3 is TGTGCCACCAGCATTACCCCCACGGGAAATGAGCAGTTCTTC.

CDR3 residues: CASSQSPGLAASYEQYF. The CDR3, as DNA: TGCGCCAGCAGTCAATCGCCGGGACTAGCCGCGTCGTACGAGCAGTACTTC. The chain has TRBV23-1 and TRBJ2-7; 9 bases match TRBD2. TRBV23-1 is an ORF, with its function uncertain. With 0 bases clipped from V and 4 bases from J, the junction kept 10 bases outside the gene matches. CDR3 length: 17 amino acids.

CDR3 DNA sequence: TGCGCCAGCAGCCAAGCTCGGGCTTTAGGGACTAGCGGGAGGGGTAATGAGCAGTTCTTC. Protein product: CASSQARALGTSGRGNEQFF. This rearrangement joins TRBV4-1 to TRBJ2-1; 16 bases agree with TRBD2. Looked up from germline, CDR1 is MGHRA and CDR2 is YSYEKL. The CDR3 is 20 amino acids. J was trimmed by 7 bases and V by 1 base; bases with no gene match: 13.

The table lists this clone with a few counts. The chain uses TRBV25-1 and TRBJ1-2; D uncertain. The V end was cut by 6 bases, the J end by 2 bases, with 13 bases between. CDR3 length equals 14 residues. Germline CDR1 and CDR2: MGHDK and SYGVNS. The CDR3 coding sequence is TGTGCCAGCAGCGACGGGAAACGGAACTATGGCTACACCTTC. It encodes CASSDGKRNYGYTF.

The chain has TRBV6-1 and TRBJ2-5; 11 bases match TRBD2. The end of the DNA aligns better with TRBJ2-7, so the J call may be wrong. The CDR3 sequence is 14 residues long. Germline V CDR1 and CDR2: MNHNS, SASEGT. The DNA of the CDR3 is TGTGCCAGCAGGGTAGCGGGAGGGCCCTACGAGCAGTACTTC. Its protein product is CASRVAGGPYEQYF.

This clone has a single count. The chain carries TRBV28 and TRBJ1-5, with 7 nucleotides matching TRBD1. The germline V gene has CDR1 MDHEN and CDR2 SYDVKM. There are 12 residues in the CDR3. With 8 bases clipped from V and 7 bases from J, the junction kept 5 bases outside the gene matches. CDR3 sequence: CASDRAPQPQHF. In DNA form, the CDR3 reads TGTGCCAGCGACAGGGCTCCCCAGCCCCAGCATTTT.

The chain carries TRBV4-1 and TRBJ1-5; the D gene is possibly TRBD1 (6 bases). V lost 0 bases, J lost 2 bases, and 17 bases lay in between. The CDR3 spans 18 residues. In germline, CDR1 is MGHRA, CDR2 YSYEKL. DNA for the CDR3: TGCGCCAGCAGCCAAGAGTCGGTGGGGGGCTTAGGCAATCAGCCCCAGCATTTT. Translated, it gives CASSQESVGGLGNQPQHF.

This clone was counted only a few times. J is TRBJ2-2 and V is TRBV7-3, with no clear D. The CDR3 extends over 12 amino acids. With 4 bases removed from V and 7 bases from J, the gap between germline ends came to 7 bases. The germline gives CDR1 SGHTA, CDR2 FQGTGA. The CDR3 DNA follows: TGTGCCAGCAGCTACGTTAACGGGGAGCTGTTTTTT. It is translated as CASSYVNGELFF. The full variable domain, in which reference TRBV7-3 and TRBJ2-2 provide the parts outside the CDR3, is GAGVSQTPSNKVTEKGKYVELRCDPISGHTALYWYRQSLGQGPEFLIYFQGTGAADDSGLPNDRFFAVRPEGSVSTLKIQRTERGDSAVYLCASSYVNGELFFGEGSRLTVL.

On this clone itself: A far larger clone is just one base off, so this is likely a read error. This rearrangement joins TRBV5-1 to TRBJ2-3; D is unresolved. The germline V gene has CDR1 SGHRS and CDR2 YFSETQ. CDR3 length: 13 residues. The V and J ends lost 0 bases and 2 bases respectively, with 4 bases between them. CDR3 protein: CASSLAATDTQYF. Here the CDR3 DNA reads TGCGCCAGCAGCTTGGCGGCCACAGATACGCAGTATTTT.

The J gene is TRBJ2-7, the V gene TRBV28; 9 positions match TRBD1. V dropped 6 bases and J dropped 4; count of bases not matched to a gene: 10. Germline CDR1 reads MDHEN; CDR2 reads SYDVKM. The CDR3 runs to 15 residues. CDR3 in DNA: TGTGCCAGCAGGGGCACCGGGACAGGGACATACGAGCAGTACTTC. This sequence encodes CASRGTGTGTYEQYF.

The rearrangement uses TRBV4-2 and TRBJ2-3; TRBD1 might be the D (5 bases). There are 16 residues in the CDR3. In germline, CDR1 is LGHNA, CDR2 YNFKEQ. V was trimmed by 4 bases and J by 0 bases, leaving 14 bases between them. CDR3 sequence: CASSRAGHSSTDTQYF. CDR3 DNA sequence: TGTGCCAGCAGCCGGGCCGGACACTCTAGCACAGATACGCAGTATTTT.

V is TRBV5-1 and J is TRBJ2-1; weak D call: TRBD2 (6 bases). V dropped 7 bases and J dropped 6 bases, with 11 bases sitting between them. The CDR3 runs to 12 residues. Germline V CDR1 and CDR2: SGHRS, YFSETQ. CDR3 protein: CASSGESNEQFF. In DNA, the CDR3 is TGCGCCAGCTCGGGGGAGTCCAATGAGCAGTTCTTC. Complete variable domain (other parts from reference TRBV5-1 and TRBJ2-1): KAGVTQTPRYLIKTRGQQVTLSCSPISGHRSVSWYQQTPGQGLQFLFEYFSETQRNKGNFPGRFSGRQFSNSRSEMNVSTLELGDSALYLCASSGESNEQFFGPGTRLTVL.

This clone showed up just a few times. The chain uses TRBV12-2 and TRBJ1-2; the listed D gene, TRBD1, was not tested against the DNA. TRBV12-2 has pseudogene status. The CDR3 is 15 amino acids. The CDR3 bases are TGTGCAAGTCCCCAGACGGGGACAGGGACCTATGGCTACACCTTC. Protein: CASPQTGTGTYGYTF.

This clone was counted only a few times. The chain has TRBV7-3 and TRBJ1-1; D gene uncertain. Per the germline V gene, CDR1 is SGHTA and CDR2 is FQGTGA. V lost 2 bases to trimming and J lost 1 base, with 11 bases between them. CDR3 length: 15 residues. The CDR3, as DNA: TGTGCCAGCAGCTTAGCGATGGTTGCGAACACTGAAGCTTTCTTT. Translation: CASSLAMVANTEAFF.

In regard to this clone: The sample holds other DNA sequences that translate to the same CDR3. V gene TRBV27 combines with J gene TRBJ2-2; tentatively, D is TRBD2 (5 bases). The CDR3 covers 14 residues. Germline assignment: CDR1 MNHEY and CDR2 SMNVEV (reference sequence). Trimming stripped 3 bases from V and 3 bases from J, with 8 bases between. CDR3 nucleotides: TGTGCCAGCAGTTTCGGAGGTTACACCGGGGAGCTGTTTTTT. Amino acid sequence: CASSFGGYTGELFF.

This clone appeared many times. The same CDR3 can be traced to other DNA sequences in this sample. CDR3 sequence (DNA): TGCAGCGTTGGAGGAGGACAAGAGACCCAGTACTTC. Its translation is CSVGGGQETQYF. The chain employs TRBV29-1 and TRBJ2-5; D is perhaps TRBD2 (5 bases). V was pared by 4 bases and J by 2 bases, with 8 bases between. Per germline, CDR1 SQVTM and CDR2 ANQGSEA. The CDR3 has 12 residues. Using reference TRBV29-1 and TRBJ2-5 for the parts outside the CDR3, the full variable domain is SAVISQKPSRDICQRGTSLTIQCQVDSQVTMMFWYRQQPGQSLTLIATANQGSEATYESGFVIDKFPISRPNLTFSTLTVSNMSPEDSSIYLCSVGGGQETQYFGPGTRLLVL.

The chain employs TRBV14 and TRBJ2-1; D perhaps matches TRBD2 (5 bases). The length of the CDR3 is 15 residues. Germline V gives CDR1 SGHDN, CDR2 FVKESK. Trimming took 6 bases from V and 2 from J, leaving 14 bases between them. The CDR3 spells CASRPTGSPYNEQFF. CDR3 coding DNA: TGTGCCAGCAGGCCTACGGGAAGCCCCTACAATGAGCAGTTCTTC.

The chain links TRBV10-3 to TRBJ1-1; possibly TRBD1 for D (6 bases). Per germline, CDR1 ENHRY and CDR2 SYGVKD. V lost 6 bases to trimming and J lost 10 bases, with 15 bases between them. CDR3 length equals 12 residues. CDR3 coding DNA: TGTGCCATCAGGAGAACAGGGATAGGAGCTTTCTTT. It yields the protein CAIRRTGIGAFF.